The rows below give T cell receptor beta chains drawn from one sample of a study of blood T cell repertoires in COVID-19. Profiled with immunoSEQ multiplex PCR; TCRdb holds only in-frame clones, not every one. In the table there are about 98,000 clones, roughly 86% of which are singletons. The material sequenced was peripheral blood. The receptors shown here come from a man in his forties or fifties with acute or convalescent COVID-19. CDR3s include the opening cysteine and the closing phenylalanine or tryptophan. D genes are given only for firm matches. Part of the rows lack a size; the others show once, few, many or a class for expanded clones.

- few TRBJ1-2 TRBV11-2 TGTGCCAGCAGCTTAGATGGCTGGCAGGGGCTCACCTTC CASSLDGWQGLTF
TRBD1 - TRBJ1-2 TRBV3-1/TRBV3-2 TGTGCCAGCAGCCAAGTGGACAGGAGTAACTATGGCTACACCTTC CASSQVDRSNYGYTF
TRBD2 - TRBJ2-7 TRBV4-1 TGCGCCAGCAGCCCAGGACTAGCGGGACCTGCGTCAGACTACTACGAGCAGTACTTC CASSPGLAGPASDYYEQYF
- - TRBJ1-2 TRBV4-1 TGCGCCAGCAGCCAAGAAACAGGGCATGGCTACACCTTC CASSQETGHGYTF
- - TRBJ1-1 TRBV7-8 TGTGCCAGCAGCTTAGACAAAAACACTGAAGCTTTCTTT CASSLDKNTEAFF
TRBD2 - TRBJ2-1 TRBV29-1 TGCAGCGTTGAATTTAGCGGGAGGCCCAATGAGCAGTTCTTC CSVEFSGRPNEQFF
TRBD1 once TRBJ1-5 TRBV6-5 TGTGCCAGCAGCCCCGGACAGGGCAGCGGCCAGCCCCAGCATTTT CASSPGQGSGQPQHF
- - TRBJ2-4 TRBV21-1 TGTGCCAGCAATCAAGGGGGCAGGAACATTCAGTACTTC CASNQGGRNIQYF
- few TRBJ1-1 TRBV19 TGTGCCAGTAGGCCAACGGGGGAGAACACTGAAGCTTTCTTT CASRPTGENTEAFF
TRBD1 - TRBJ1-1 TRBV7-9 TGTGCCAGCAGCTCCTCAGGGGAAAGGGGGCGCTTGGGTGAAGCTTTCTTT CASSSSGERGRLGEAFF
TRBD1 - TRBJ2-2 TRBV6-4 TGTGCCAGCAGTGACTCTGACCAGGGGGCCGGGGAGCTGTTTTTT CASSDSDQGAGELFF
- once TRBJ2-5 TRBV14 TGTGCCAGCAGCCAACAGGAAATTCAGGAGACCCAGTACTTC CASSQQEIQETQYF
TRBD1 once TRBJ1-5 TRBV3-1/TRBV3-2 TGTGCCAGCAGCCAGGACAGGGGCAATCAGCCCCAGCATTTT CASSQDRGNQPQHF
TRBD1 - TRBJ2-7 TRBV9 TGTGCCAGCAGCGTAGGGACAGGAAGGACGGACGAGCAGTACTTC CASSVGTGRTDEQYF
- - TRBJ2-7 TRBV6-2/TRBV6-3 TGTGCCAGCAGTGGACACGACTCCTACGAGCAGTACTTC CASSGHDSYEQYF
- - TRBJ1-2 TRBV29-1 TGCAGCGTTGTAACAGCATACGGTGGCTACACCTTC CSVVTAYGGYTF
TRBD1 - TRBJ2-7 TRBV19 TGTGCCAGTAGTAGGGACAGGGACGGTCAGCAGTACTTC CASSRDRDGQQYF
- - TRBJ1-1 TRBV11-2 TGTGCCAGCAGCCTGTCTGCCGGGAACACTGAAGCTTTCTTT CASSLSAGNTEAFF
- - TRBJ2-1 TRBV18 TGTGCCAGCTCACCACAGGGGGGAGGGTCCTACAATGAGCAGTTCTTC CASSPQGGGSYNEQFF
TRBD1 - TRBJ2-1 TRBV5-1 TGCGCCAGCAGCTTGGGTCCCGGACAGGACAATGAGCAGTTCTTC CASSLGPGQDNEQFF
TRBD1 - TRBJ2-4 TRBV6-5 TGTGCCAGCCGAGGACAGGGAGGAAACATTCAGTACTTC CASRGQGGNIQYF
TRBD2 - TRBJ2-1 TRBV27 TGTGCCAGCAGTCCCCTAGGAGCGGGAGAGAATGAGCAGTTCTTC CASSPLGAGENEQFF
TRBD2 - TRBJ2-3 TRBV5-1 TGCGCCAGCAGACGAACTAGCGGGAGCACAGATACGCAGTATTTT CASRRTSGSTDTQYF
TRBD2 - TRBJ2-1 TRBV5-1 TGCGCCAGCAGCTCCCACGGACTAGCGGGAACAGGTGAGCAGTTCTTC CASSSHGLAGTGEQFF
TRBD1 - TRBJ2-5 TRBV7-2 TGTGCCAGCAGCACTACCTCGAGGGGGCTCCAAGAGACCCAGTACTTC CASSTTSRGLQETQYF
- - TRBJ1-2 TRBV24-1 TGTGCCACCAGTGATTTGTCGACAGGAAGACTAAACTATGGCTACACCTTC CATSDLSTGRLNYGYTF
TRBD1 - TRBJ1-5 TRBV19 TGTGCCAGTAGAGGGGGGACAGGGGCCCATAGCAATCAGCCCCAGCATTTT CASRGGTGAHSNQPQHF
TRBD2 - TRBJ2-3 TRBV11-2 TGTGCCAGCAGCTTCCGCGGGGGAGTTACAGATACGCAGTATTTT CASSFRGGVTDTQYF
TRBD1 - TRBJ2-7 TRBV7-9 TGTGCCAGCAGCTCGTGGGACAGCCGTACCTACGAGCAGTACTTC CASSSWDSRTYEQYF
TRBD2 - TRBJ2-6 TRBV10-2 TGCGCCAGCAGTGAGTCGTTCGGGACTAGCAGTAACTCTGGGGCCAACGTCCTGACTTTC CASSESFGTSSNSGANVLTF
TRBD2 - TRBJ2-7 TRBV6-5 TGTGCCAGCAGTAACAGGGCTAGCGGGAGCTACGAGCAGTACTTC CASSNRASGSYEQYF
- - TRBJ2-5 TRBV30 TGTGCCTGGACCTTCCGGGACTCCCATGTGTGGACCCAGTACTTC CAWTFRDSHVWTQYF
- - TRBJ2-7 TRBV12-3/TRBV12-4 TGTGCCAGCAGTTTTGGAGGCCACGAGCAGTACTTC CASSFGGHEQYF
TRBD2 - TRBJ2-1 TRBV12-5 TGTGCTAGTGGTTTTCTAGCGGGAAACAATGAGCAGTTCTTC CASGFLAGNNEQFF
TRBD1 - TRBJ1-2 TRBV6-6 TGTGCCAGCAGTTCCTCCGGGACAGGGTACAGGGGCTACACCTTC CASSSSGTGYRGYTF
- - TRBJ2-5 TRBV19 TGTGCCAGTAGTATAGACCCCGCCCGGGAGACCCAGTACTTC CASSIDPARETQYF
TRBD2 few TRBJ2-1 TRBV11-3 TGTGCCAGCAGCTTAGATAGGCTAGCGGGAGTGGTTGAGCAGTTCTTC CASSLDRLAGVVEQFF
TRBD1 - TRBJ1-1 TRBV4-2 TGTGCCAGCAGCCAAGATGGGGACAGGGTCAGGGAAGCTTTCTTT CASSQDGDRVREAFF
TRBD1 - TRBJ1-2 TRBV11-2 TGTGCCAGCAGCTCCCGAATAGTAGACCAGGGGGCGAGTCATGGCTACACCTTC CASSSRIVDQGASHGYTF
- - TRBJ2-7 TRBV6-5 TGTGCCAGCAGTCCTCCACAGGGCCGCGAGCAGTACTTC CASSPPQGREQYF
- - TRBJ1-4 TRBV3-1/TRBV3-2 TGTGCCAGCAGCCAAGACACCACAAGGGGGAGAAATGAAAAACTGTTTTTT CASSQDTTRGRNEKLFF
- - TRBJ2-2 TRBV19 TGTGCCACCGCTGCTGGAGCAAGTGACGGGGAGCTGTTTTTT CATAAGASDGELFF
- - TRBJ1-2 TRBV4-2 TGTGCCAGCAGCCAAGGGACAGATGGCTACACCTTC CASSQGTDGYTF
- once TRBJ1-1 TRBV7-6 TGTGCCAGCAGCTTAGACGTTCGGCCGCGGGGTGGCACTGAAGCTTTCTTT CASSLDVRPRGGTEAFF
TRBD1 - TRBJ2-1 TRBV19 TGTGCCAGTAGCGAAGACAGGGACCCCCGACTTAATGAGCAGTTCTTC CASSEDRDPRLNEQFF
- - TRBJ2-3 TRBV6-5 TGTGCCAGCAGTTTTCGACAGTTCGATACGCAGTATTTT CASSFRQFDTQYF
- - TRBJ1-2 TRBV5-1 TGCGCCAGCAGCTTGGGGCAGTATGGCTACACCTTC CASSLGQYGYTF
TRBD1 - TRBJ1-6 TRBV19 TGTGCCAGTACCGCGGCAGGGGGCGCGGGGAATTCACCCCTCCACTTT CASTAAGGAGNSPLHF
TRBD2 - TRBJ2-5 TRBV25-1 TGTGCCAGCAGTGAATTTGGGACTAGCGGGACGGAGACCCAGTACTTC CASSEFGTSGTETQYF
TRBD2 - TRBJ2-5 TRBV6-1 TGTGCCAGCAGTGAGTCTTCTAGCGGGGCAAAGGAGACCCAGTACTTC CASSESSSGAKETQYF
- - TRBJ2-7 TRBV18 TGTGCCAGCTCGGTCGACCCGGGGTTCACCTACGAGCAGTACTTC CASSVDPGFTYEQYF
- - TRBJ2-7 TRBV4-1 TGCGCCAGCAGCTTCGACAGCTCCTACGAGCAGTACTTC CASSFDSSYEQYF
- - TRBJ2-7 TRBV27 TGTGCCAGCAGTATATCCGGGGACTGGTATACCTACTCCTACGAGCAGTACTTC CASSISGDWYTYSYEQYF
- - TRBJ2-3 TRBV7-9 TGTGCCAGCAGCTTAGGCGGCGCGTCTAGCACAGATACGCAGTATTTT CASSLGGASSTDTQYF
TRBD2 few TRBJ2-1 TRBV7-2 TGTGCCAGCAGCGGGCTCGGGAGGGCTTCCTACAATGAGCAGTTCTTC CASSGLGRASYNEQFF